This T cell receptor (beta chain) originates from a study of T cells after yellow fever vaccination. There are 14 residues in the CDR3. Germline assignment: CDR1 SGHRS and CDR2 YFSETQ. V lost 4 bases to trimming and J lost 0 bases, with 8 bases between them. Using its own MiXCR run on the 5' RACE reads, TCRdb lists one record per CDR3 protein. Seen here are about 350,000 distinct CDR3 sequences, about 9.9% observed once, and the top ten hold more than 15%. V and J are TRBV5-1 and TRBJ1-3; tentative D call: TRBD1 (5 bases). The TCR comes from a man in his late teens or twenties who received the YFV17D yellow fever vaccine. Sample: PBMCs, taken on the day of the first yellow fever vaccination. CDR3 DNA sequence: TGCGCCAGCAGCGAAGACAGCTCTGGAAACACCATATATTTT. Translated, it gives CASSEDSSGNTIYF. The variable domain in full, completed from reference TRBV5-1 and TRBJ1-3, reads KAGVTQTPRYLIKTRGQQVTLSCSPISGHRSVSWYQQTPGQGLQFLFEYFSETQRNKGNFPGRFSGRQFSNSRSEMNVSTLELGDSALYLCASSEDSSGNTIYFGEGSWLTVV.